These 18 T cell receptor beta chains originate from one sample sequenced in a study of beta chain features in type 1 diabetes. All of the isolated RNA was reverse transcribed, so expressed TCRB transcripts were sequenced. The method was immunoSEQ multiplex PCR; TCRdb's version includes in-frame clones alone and lacks a portion of them. The sample includes under 550,000 clones, about an eighth of them seen just once. The sample comprised naive CD4+ T cells from blood. The origin of the receptors is a woman aged 18-29 years in good health.

The rearrangement joins TRBV7-9 to TRBJ2-1; 8 bases are shared with TRBD1. CDR3 length: 13 amino acids. Germline CDR1 and CDR2: SEHNR and FQNEAQ (reference sequence). V lost 5 bases to trimming and J lost 7 bases; unmatched junction nucleotides: 4. The CDR3 DNA sequence: TGTGCCAGCAGCCGACAGGGGATGAATGAGCAGTTCTTC. Encoded protein: CASSRQGMNEQFF.

The CDR3 nucleotides read TGTGCCAGCAGTGTGCCCCATTTAAGGGAGCTGTTTTTT. Encoded protein: CASSVPHLRELFF. V is TRBV25-1 and J is TRBJ2-2; D not resolved. V was clipped by 4 bases and J by 9 bases, with 12 bases between them. Germline CDR1 MGHDK, CDR2 SYGVNS. This CDR3 is 13 amino acids long.

This clone was counted at least ten times. This sample also contains other DNA sequences that code for the same CDR3. The chain combines TRBV7-9 with TRBJ2-6; D remains ambiguous. Trimming removed 2 bases from V and 2 bases from J, with 1 base in between. The length of the CDR3 is 13 residues. CDR1 SEHNR and CDR2 FQNEAQ come from the germline V gene (reference sequence). CDR3 sequence: CASSLTGANVLTF. The CDR3 DNA reads TGTGCCAGCAGCTTAACTGGGGCCAACGTCCTGACTTTC.

This clone occurred a few times. The V gene is TRBV4-1, the J gene TRBJ2-1; 10 bases map to TRBD1. Per the germline V gene, CDR1 is MGHRA and CDR2 is YSYEKL. The V and J ends lost 4 bases and 6 bases, in that order; junction bases with no gene match: 6. CDR3 length: 15 residues. CDR3 region: CASSPPGQGINEQFF. In DNA, the CDR3 is TGCGCCAGCAGCCCGCCGGGACAGGGGATCAATGAGCAGTTCTTC.

This clone was seen only a few times. The V and J genes are TRBV11-3 and TRBJ2-4; D is undetermined. Trimming shortened V by 1 base and J by 0 bases, and 10 bases separated the two germline ends. Germline CDR1 is SGHNT and CDR2 is YENEEA. The CDR3 contains 16 residues. The DNA of the CDR3 is TGTGCCAGCAGCTTAGGTGTCAGCCTAGCCAAAAACATTCAGTACTTC. It is translated as CASSLGVSLAKNIQYF.

This clone was seen a handful of times. The rearrangement links TRBV11-3 to TRBJ2-5; maybe TRBD2 (6 bases). The CDR3 is made up of 14 amino acids. CDR1 is SGHNT and CDR2 is YENEEA in the germline V gene. Trimming cost V 5 bases and J 7 bases, with 17 bases left between them. CDR3 nucleotides: TGTGCCAGCAGCACGGGACTGACAGCAGGGACCCAGTACTTC. It specifies CASSTGLTAGTQYF.

The chain links TRBV27 to TRBJ1-5; tentatively, D is TRBD1 (5 bases). Trimming took 2 bases from V and 7 from J, leaving 18 bases between them. Germline V CDR1 and CDR2: MNHEY, SMNVEV (reference sequence). The CDR3 is 16 residues long. This chain's CDR3 is CASSLTRMGGVQPQHF. The CDR3 DNA sequence: TGTGCCAGCAGTTTAACCCGAATGGGAGGGGTACAGCCCCAGCATTTT.

This clone was picked up a small number of times. The chain employs TRBV28 and TRBJ2-1; D is undetermined. Germline CDR1 reads MDHEN; CDR2 reads SYDVKM. This CDR3 comprises 14 residues. The V and J ends lost 6 bases and 6 bases respectively, with 15 bases between them. CDR3 sequence (DNA): TGTGCCAGCAGCCCCCCAGTAGTCCGCAATGAGCAGTTCTTC. Encoded protein: CASSPPVVRNEQFF.

The chain combines TRBV2 with TRBJ1-4; no reliable D call. Trimming stripped 5 bases from V and 8 bases from J, with 6 bases between. CDR1 is SNHLY, CDR2 FYNNEI, per germline. CDR3 length: 11 residues. CDR3 nucleotides: TGTGCCAGCAGTTCACTAGAAAAACTGTTTTTT. It encodes CASSSLEKLFF.

V usage is TRBV25-1 and J usage is TRBJ1-2, with D perhaps TRBD1 (6 bases). Germline CDR1 is MGHDK and CDR2 is SYGVNS. Trimming shortened V by 8 bases and J by 5 bases, and 12 bases separated the two germline ends. The CDR3 length is 12 residues. For the CDR3, the DNA is TGTGCCAGCCTGAACAGGGAGTATGGCTACACCTTC. This codes for CASLNREYGYTF.

The rearrangement uses TRBV7-2 and TRBJ1-5; maybe TRBD1 (6 bases). V lost 5 bases and J lost 6, with 14 bases in between. The CDR3 loop spans 14 amino acids. The germline V gene has CDR1 SGHTA and CDR2 FQGNSA. The CDR3 sequence is CASSPKGGVQPQHF. Here the CDR3 DNA reads TGTGCCAGCAGCCCTAAGGGGGGGGTTCAGCCCCAGCATTTT. Together with reference TRBV7-2 and TRBJ1-5, the CDR3 gives the full variable domain: GAGVSQSPSNKVTEKGKDVELRCDPISGHTALYWYRQSLGQGLEFLIYFQGNSAPDKSGLPSDRFSAERTGGSVSTLTIQRTQQEDSAVYLCASSPKGGVQPQHFGDGTRLSIL.

There are a few counts of this clone. The CDR3 DNA follows: TGTGCCAGCAGTGCCTCCAGATTGGGTGAGCAGTTCTTC. Translation: CASSASRLGEQFF. This rearrangement joins TRBV25-1 to TRBJ2-1; unclear D gene. CDR3 size: 13 residues. The V and J ends lost 4 bases and 9 bases respectively, with 13 bases between them. CDR1 MGHDK and CDR2 SYGVNS come from the germline V gene.

J is TRBJ1-2 and V is TRBV27; TRBD1 is a possible D gene (6 bases). Trimming shortened V by 3 bases and J by 3 bases, and 14 bases separated the two germline ends. The CDR3 loop spans 15 amino acids. Per the germline V gene, CDR1 is MNHEY and CDR2 is SMNVEV (reference sequence). DNA of the CDR3: TGTGCCAGCAGTTTGCCCCGGACAGCCTACTATGGCTACACCTTC. Translating it yields CASSLPRTAYYGYTF.

In its sample, this clone was seen a few times. This chain joins TRBV5-1 and TRBJ2-2; D perhaps matches TRBD2 (6 bases). CDR1 SGHRS and CDR2 YFSETQ come from the germline V gene. V was clipped by 5 bases and J by 6 bases, with 17 bases between them. This CDR3 region has 15 residues. Here the CDR3 DNA reads TGCGCCAGCAGTCCGATCGGAGGGTCGTCCGGGGAGCTGTTTTTT. This gives the protein CASSPIGGSSGELFF.

This rearrangement joins TRBV30 to TRBJ2-7, with D perhaps TRBD1 (5 bases). The ends were cut back, 5 bases at V and 0 bases at J, with 14 bases in the middle. CDR1 is GTSNPN and CDR2 is SVGIG in the germline V gene (reference sequence). This CDR3 comprises 14 residues. For the CDR3, the DNA is TGTGCCTGGTCGACAGACCAGAGCTCCTACGAGCAGTACTTC. Amino acid sequence: CAWSTDQSSYEQYF.

The chain recombines TRBV7-9 with TRBJ2-4; 7 positions agree with TRBD1. The CDR3 is 14 amino acids. Losses at the gene ends were 3 bases for V and 1 base for J; bases not matched to a gene: 0. Germline-derived CDR1 and CDR2 are SEHNR and FQNEAQ (reference sequence). The CDR3 coding sequence is TGTGCCAGCAGCTTGACAGGGGCCAAAAACATTCAGTACTTC. As protein: CASSLTGAKNIQYF.

This clone was observed a handful of times. J is TRBJ1-2 and V is TRBV11-1; no firm D call. The CDR3 has 13 amino acids. Trimming cost V 5 bases and J 6 bases, with 13 bases left between them. The V gene's germline CDR1 is SGHAT and CDR2 FQDESV (reference sequence). The CDR3 DNA sequence: TGTGCCAGCAGCCCCTTTGGTGGAAATGGCTACACCTTC. Encoded protein: CASSPFGGNGYTF.

Regarding this clone: The missing conserved phenylalanine or tryptophan at the end of this CDR3 makes a read error likely. The DNA is left out, because the CDR3 cannot be placed on it with certainty; the CDR3 is given as TCRdb lists it. The rearrangement links TRBV2 to TRBJ2-7. The CDR3 numbers 11 amino acids, ends counted. CDR1 is SNHLY, CDR2 FYNNEI, per germline. The CDR3 reads CASVPWDRLYS.